This TCR beta chain was captured by sequencing in a study of blood T cells in healthy people across ages. V shed 3 bases and J shed 2 bases, with 10 bases lying between them. Germline V gene sequence: CDR1 SGDLS, CDR2 YYNGEE. The CDR3 consists of 14 residues. Total RNA extraction produced at least 6 micrograms (per sample) for the study. Study-wide findings and caveats: Roughly linearly, TCR beta diversity per million T cells fell as age increased. Since the PBMCs were unsorted, naive and antigen-experienced cells could not be conclusively compared.

Using a J-beta primer mix together with a sample-barcoded 5' primer, a second PCR was run for 7 to 11 cycles. Via MiXCR, TCRdb re-called the 5' RACE reads, giving one row per CDR3 protein. Among more than 1 million distinct CDR3 sequences, 40% to 50% were seen once, and the ten largest hold approximately 20%. This clonotype was recorded many times. Its antigen is still unknown. V is TRBV9 and J is TRBJ2-3, with D unclear. This receptor was taken from a woman aged 55 to 70 in good health. The sequenced material came from blood. This CDR3 reads CASSETLSTDTQYF. CDR3 nucleotide sequence: TGTGCCAGCAGCGAGACTCTTTCCACAGATACGCAGTATTTT.